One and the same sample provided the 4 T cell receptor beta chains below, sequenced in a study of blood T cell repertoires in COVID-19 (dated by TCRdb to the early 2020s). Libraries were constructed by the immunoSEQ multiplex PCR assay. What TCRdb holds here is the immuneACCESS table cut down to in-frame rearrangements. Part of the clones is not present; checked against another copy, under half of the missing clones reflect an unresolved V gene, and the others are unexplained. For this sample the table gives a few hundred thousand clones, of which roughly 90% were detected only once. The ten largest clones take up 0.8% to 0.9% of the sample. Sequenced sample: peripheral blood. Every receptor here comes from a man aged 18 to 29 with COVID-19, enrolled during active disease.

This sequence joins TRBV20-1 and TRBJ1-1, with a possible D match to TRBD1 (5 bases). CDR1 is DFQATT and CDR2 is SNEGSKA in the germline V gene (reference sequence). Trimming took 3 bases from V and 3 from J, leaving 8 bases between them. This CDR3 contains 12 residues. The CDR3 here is CSASEGDTEAFF. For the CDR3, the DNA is TGCAGTGCTAGTGAAGGGGACACTGAAGCTTTCTTT.

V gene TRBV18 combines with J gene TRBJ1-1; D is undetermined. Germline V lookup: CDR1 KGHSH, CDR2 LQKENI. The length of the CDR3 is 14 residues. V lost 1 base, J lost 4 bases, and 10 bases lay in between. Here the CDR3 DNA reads TGTGCCAGCTCACCACGACGGGAGGGCACTGAAGCTTTCTTT. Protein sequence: CASSPRREGTEAFF. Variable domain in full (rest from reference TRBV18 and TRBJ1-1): NAGVMQNPRHLVRRRGQEARLRCSPMKGHSHVYWYRQLPEEGLKFMVYLQKENIIDESGMPKERFSAEFPKEGPSILRIQQVVRGDSAAYFCASSPRREGTEAFFGQGTRLTVV.

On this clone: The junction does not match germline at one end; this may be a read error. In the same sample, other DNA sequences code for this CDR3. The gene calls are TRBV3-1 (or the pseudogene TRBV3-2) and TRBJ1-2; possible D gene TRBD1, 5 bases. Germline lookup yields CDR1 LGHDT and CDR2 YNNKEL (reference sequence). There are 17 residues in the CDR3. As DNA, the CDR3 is TGTGCCAGCAGCCAGTATCAAAGCCGCCAGGGAGGTAAAGGCTACACTTTC. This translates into CASSQYQSRQGGKGYTF.

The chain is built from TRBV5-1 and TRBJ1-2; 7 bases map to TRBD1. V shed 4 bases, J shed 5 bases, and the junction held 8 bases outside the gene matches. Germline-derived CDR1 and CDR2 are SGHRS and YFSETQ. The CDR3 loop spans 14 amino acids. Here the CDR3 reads CASSLAGTEYGYTF. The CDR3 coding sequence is TGCGCCAGCAGCCTGGCAGGGACAGAATATGGCTACACCTTC.